These 22 T cell receptor beta chains were sequenced from one sample in a study of T cells in Graves' hyperthyroidism and ophthalmopathy. Amplified regions were TCR beta CDR3 sequences from RNA transcripts. An initial round of RT-PCR targeting the TCR CDR3 relied on the HTBI primer set. A single record per CDR3 protein comes from TCRdb applying MiXCR to the multiplex PCR reads. In the table there are 300,000 to 350,000 distinct CDR3 sequences, about a sixth of which are singletons. Sequenced: blood. The source is a woman aged 40 to 50 with Graves' ophthalmopathy.

By proportion, this clonotype is medium-sized. The chain has TRBV19 and TRBJ1-1, with unresolved D. V lost 7 bases and J 4 bases, leaving 13 bases between the germline ends. CDR1 is LNHDA, CDR2 SQIVND, per germline (reference sequence). The CDR3 loop spans 13 amino acids. CDR3 residues: CASISWAGTEAFF. CDR3 DNA sequence: TGTGCCAGTATTAGCTGGGCGGGCACTGAAGCTTTCTTT.

This chain uses TRBV10-3 with TRBJ2-1, with D possibly being TRBD2 (8 bases). Germline V lookup: CDR1 ENHRY, CDR2 SYGVKD. The CDR3 consists of 17 residues. V was cut by 2 bases and J by 0 bases, with 14 bases left in between. The CDR3 region is CAISEEGAGGSYNEQFF. The CDR3 DNA reads as TGTGCCATCAGTGAGGAGGGGGCGGGAGGCTCCTACAATGAGCAGTTCTTC.

Concerning this clonotype itself: This may be a read error, as it is one base from a much larger clone. This rearrangement joins TRBV10-3 to TRBJ2-2; maybe TRBD2 (7 bases). Between the trimmed V and J ends, which lost 7 bases and 4 bases, there was a span of 19 bases. The CDR3 runs 16 residues. Germline V gene lookup returns CDR1 ENHRY and CDR2 SYGVKD. The CDR3 loop is CAITTPGGAFTGELFF. As DNA, the CDR3 is TGTGCCATCACCACTCCGGGGGGCGCTTTCACCGGGGAGCTGTTTTTT.

This clonotype was counted ten times or more. The chain joins TRBV6-2 or TRBV6-3 to TRBJ2-7, with D perhaps matching TRBD2 (5 bases). The V and J ends lost 2 bases and 4 bases respectively, with 18 bases between them. The germline V gene has CDR1 MNHEY and CDR2 SVGEGT. This CDR3 has 16 amino acids. The CDR3 nucleotides are TGTGCCAGCAGTTACGGGTCTGCGGCCGGGGATTACGAGCAGTACTTC. It is translated as CASSYGSAAGDYEQYF.

This clonotype was recorded many times. This sequence joins TRBV10-1 and TRBJ2-5; perhaps TRBD1 as D (6 bases). The CDR3 length is 13 residues. V shed 4 bases and J shed 5 bases, with 11 bases lying between them. The germline V gene encodes CDR1 WNHNN and CDR2 SYGVQD (reference sequence). CDR3 DNA sequence: TGCGCCAGCAGTGGAACAGGGATGGAGACCCAGTACTTC. Protein: CASSGTGMETQYF.

This clonotype showed up just a few times. Being one base from a much bigger clone, this may be a read error. Without the conserved terminal phenylalanine or tryptophan, this CDR3 likely stems from a read error. The V gene is TRBV18, the J gene TRBJ1-1, with D possibly being TRBD1 (5 bases). Germline V gene sequence: CDR1 KGHSH, CDR2 LQKENI. Trimming pared 3 bases from V and 7 bases from J, leaving 18 bases between. The CDR3 totals 15 residues. The CDR3 here is CASSPKSRGGGEAFL. CDR3 bases: TGTGCCAGCTCACCGAAGTCGAGGGGCGGCGGTGAAGCTTTCCTT.

This clonotype was counted many times. The rearrangement links TRBV20-1 to TRBJ2-5, with TRBD1 as a possible D gene (6 bases). Trimming removed 4 bases at V and 1 base at J, with 16 bases between. The CDR3 extends over 15 amino acids. Germline loops: CDR1 DFQATT, CDR2 SNEGSKA (reference sequence). For the CDR3, the DNA is TGCAGTGCTATTTCCAGGGGTAGGGTCCAAGAGACCCAGTACTTC. It encodes CSAISRGRVQETQYF.

This clonotype has a count of ten or more. The CDR3 DNA reads TGTGCCAGCAGTGAGTACGGTAACGGCAATCAGCCCCAGCATTTT. It specifies CASSEYGNGNQPQHF. The chain recombines TRBV2 with TRBJ1-5, with no clear D. V shed 3 bases and J shed 2 bases, with 11 bases lying between them. The CDR3 totals 15 residues. Germline V gene lookup returns CDR1 SNHLY and CDR2 FYNNEI.

The chain uses TRBV3-1 and TRBJ1-1; TRBD1 matches 9 bases. CDR1 is LGHDT, CDR2 YNNKEL, per germline (reference sequence). The CDR3 has 19 amino acids. J was trimmed by 1 base and V by 1 base; bases with no gene match: 13. In DNA, the CDR3 is TGTGCCAGCAGCCAAGCTTCAGGGTGGGACAGGGAGACGAACACTGAAGCTTTCTTT. This encodes CASSQASGWDRETNTEAFF.

This clonotype came up many times. The V gene is TRBV30, the J gene TRBJ1-5; D is uncertain. The CDR3 spans 13 residues. The germline gives CDR1 GTSNPN, CDR2 SVGIG (reference sequence). Trimming took 2 bases from V and 6 from J, leaving 11 bases between them. CDR3 sequence reads: CAWSPNPGQPQHF. CDR3 DNA sequence: TGTGCCTGGAGTCCCAACCCCGGTCAGCCCCAGCATTTT.

This clonotype occurred many times. The chain carries TRBV6-5 and TRBJ1-2, with a tentative D call TRBD1 (6 bases). The germline V and J ends were trimmed by 2 bases and 4 bases, with 11 bases remaining between them. The V gene's germline CDR1 is MNHEY and CDR2 SVGAGI. CDR3 length: 14 amino acids. The CDR3 reads CASSYPGASYGYTF. CDR3 DNA: TGTGCCAGCAGTTACCCAGGGGCCTCCTATGGCTACACCTTC.

The sample holds many counts of this clonotype. This rearrangement joins TRBV20-1 to TRBJ1-5, with a tentative D call TRBD1 (6 bases). The CDR3 is made up of 16 amino acids. V shed 3 bases and J shed 2 bases, with 17 bases lying between them. CDR1 is DFQATT, CDR2 SNEGSKA, per germline (reference sequence). The CDR3 here is CSASENRVFRNQPQHF. CDR3 DNA: TGCAGTGCTAGCGAAAACAGGGTCTTTCGCAATCAGCCCCAGCATTTT.

Many counts were recorded for this clonotype. This chain joins TRBV7-8 and TRBJ1-2, with D tentatively TRBD1 (5 bases). The germline V gene encodes CDR1 SGHVS and CDR2 FQNEAQ. This CDR3 is built from 15 residues. The V gene lost 1 base and the J gene lost 4 bases, with 13 bases spanning the gap. CDR3 sequence (DNA): TGTGCCAGCAGCTTAGGGGGGATTACCCTCTATGGCTACACCTTC. It is translated as CASSLGGITLYGYTF. Full variable domain (rest looked up from reference TRBV7-8 and TRBJ1-2): GAGVSQSPRYKVAKRGQDVALRCDPISGHVSLFWYQQALGQGPEFLTYFQNEAQLDKSGLPSDRFFAERPEGSVSTLKIQRTQQEDSAVYLCASSLGGITLYGYTFGSGTRLTVV.

The sample holds many counts of this clonotype. V gene TRBV6-6 combines with J gene TRBJ2-2, with 12 bases lining up with TRBD2. With V trimmed by 2 bases and J by 0 bases, 7 bases remained unmatched. This CDR3 comprises 19 residues. The germline gives CDR1 MNHNY, CDR2 SVGAGI (reference sequence). As DNA, the CDR3 is TGTGCCAGCAGTTACCCCCTGCTAGCGGGAGGGACGAACACCGGGGAGCTGTTTTTT. It is translated as CASSYPLLAGGTNTGELFF.

At least ten counts were recorded for this clonotype. This chain uses TRBV4-3 with TRBJ1-6; 7 positions match TRBD1. The CDR3 consists of 16 residues. The V gene end was trimmed by 0 bases and the J gene end by 6 bases; junction bases not matched to a gene: 5. Germline CDR1 reads LGHNA; CDR2 reads YSLEER. Here the CDR3 DNA reads TGCGCCAGCAGCCAAGACTGGACAGGAGTTAATTCACCCCTCCACTTT. Translation gives CASSQDWTGVNSPLHF.

This clonotype was observed at least ten times. The gene calls are TRBV5-8 and TRBJ2-5; 9 bases align to TRBD1. CDR1 and CDR2 from the germline V gene are SGHTS and YDEGEE. This CDR3 has 16 residues. The junction had 13 bases not matched to a gene; V was cut back by 5 bases and J by 5 bases. In DNA form, the CDR3 reads TGTGCCAGCAGTAAAACCGGGACAGGGATTATGGAGACCCAGTACTTC. Translating it yields CASSKTGTGIMETQYF.

This clonotype was detected ten times or more. CDR3: CASSTGVNTEAFF. The CDR3 DNA sequence: TGTGCCAGCAGTACAGGGGTGAACACTGAAGCTTTCTTT. The V and J genes are TRBV28 and TRBJ1-1; 7 bases are shared with TRBD1. This CDR3 region has 13 residues. CDR1 and CDR2 (germline): MDHEN, SYDVKM. V gave up 5 bases and J gave up 0 bases; unmatched junction bases: 0.

This clonotype was counted many times. The V gene is TRBV20-1, the J gene TRBJ1-5, with no clear D. The CDR3 consists of 14 residues. CDR1 and CDR2 (germline): DFQATT, SNEGSKA (reference sequence). V was pared by 3 bases and J by 0 bases, with 9 bases between. The CDR3 nucleotides read TGCAGTGCTAGGGCGGGGAATAGCAATCAGCCCCAGCATTTT. Its translation is CSARAGNSNQPQHF.

As regards this clonotype: This may stem from a read error, because a much larger clone lies one nucleotide away. In DNA form, the CDR3 reads TGTGCCAGCAGCTTTTCTAATGGACCAAGGGGCTACGGGCAGTACTTC. Amino acid sequence: CASSFSNGPRGYGQYF. V and J are TRBV11-2 and TRBJ2-7; perhaps TRBD1 as D (5 bases). Germline values: CDR1 SGHAT, CDR2 FQNNGV. This CDR3 comprises 16 residues.

This clonotype was seen many times. This rearrangement joins TRBV14 to TRBJ1-1; D uncertain. The CDR3 totals 13 residues. V lost 7 bases and J 0 bases, leaving 9 bases between the germline ends. Germline values: CDR1 SGHDN, CDR2 FVKESK. The CDR3 coding sequence is TGTGCCAGCAAGGAGTTATTGAACACTGAAGCTTTCTTT. This gives the protein CASKELLNTEAFF. Together with reference TRBV14 and TRBJ1-1, the CDR3 gives the full variable domain: EAGVTQFPSHSVIEKGQTVTLRCDPISGHDNLYWYRRVMGKEIKFLLHFVKESKQDESGMPNNRFLAERTGGTYSTLKVQPAELEDSGVYFCASKELLNTEAFFGQGTRLTVV.

The table lists this clonotype with many counts. The rearrangement links TRBV6-1 to TRBJ2-7; the D is unclear. CDR3 length: 14 residues. In germline, CDR1 is MNHNS, CDR2 SASEGT. V lost 5 bases to trimming and J lost 3 bases, with 14 bases between them. CDR3 sequence reads: CASSPPVTGYEQYF. The CDR3 DNA follows: TGTGCCAGCAGTCCACCGGTCACGGGCTACGAGCAGTACTTC.

A few counts support this clonotype. Germline and junction disagree at one end, which may indicate a read error. The genes are TRBV7-2 and TRBJ1-1; unclear D gene. The CDR3 has 14 amino acids. Germline loops: CDR1 SGHTA, CDR2 FQGNSA. The CDR3 is CASSLVVKGSEAFF. CDR3 nucleotides: TGTGCCAGCAGCTTAGTGGTTAAGGGTTCCGAAGCTTTTTTT. Complete variable domain (other parts from reference TRBV7-2 and TRBJ1-1): GAGVSQSPSNKVTEKGKDVELRCDPISGHTALYWYRQSLGQGLEFLIYFQGNSAPDKSGLPSDRFSAERTGGSVSTLTIQRTQQEDSAVYLCASSLVVKGSEAFFGQGTRLTVV.